The TCR beta chain under discussion was sequenced for a study of blood T cell repertoires in COVID-19. Using immunoSEQ multiplex PCR, the repertoire was profiled, and TCRdb retains in-frame clones only, with some absent. The sample lists approximately 74,000 clones, about four fifths occurring once. The length of the CDR3 is 15 residues. Germline CDR1 reads ENHRY; CDR2 reads SYGVKD. Trimming took 6 bases from V and 0 from J; bases not matched to a gene: 6. This clonotype originated in a human donor in a cohort sampled during active COVID-19. The specimen sequenced was peripheral blood. The gene calls are TRBV10-3 and TRBJ1-1; 8 bases agree with TRBD1. DNA for the CDR3: TGTGCCATCAGGAAGACAGGGGAGCTGAACACTGAAGCTTTCTTT. This sequence encodes CAIRKTGELNTEAFF.